The text below deals with one T cell receptor beta chain. Per the original data handling: Estimates of nucleated cell counts were drawn from the amplification of reference gene primers. Repertoires were generated with immunoSEQ multiplex PCR, while TCRdb's copy carries only in-frame clones and drops some. That table is the source of V, J and clone size, and D and trimming were worked out from the DNA. The profile shows about 110,000 clones, over 60% of them singletons. These data belong to a study of blood T cell repertoires in COVID-19. Study overall: Nucleic acid was either cDNA or gDNA, and it came from T cells, B-cell-depleted T cells, or PBMCs.

Germline-derived CDR1 and CDR2 are LNHDA and SQIVND (reference sequence). The CDR3 contains 14 residues. The ends lost 4 bases at V and 1 base at J; junction bases unmatched: 3. Sequencing input: peripheral blood. This sequence joins TRBV19 and TRBJ2-7; 8 bases align to TRBD2. This TCR was sampled from an elderly woman with acute or convalescent COVID-19. The DNA of the CDR3 is TGTGCCAGTAGTAGCGGGGGGCTTTCCTACGAGCAGTACTTC. Translated, it gives CASSSGGLSYEQYF.